This TCR beta chain is from a study of Graves' ophthalmopathy and Graves' hyperthyroidism (dated 2018 in TCRdb). Concerning the study at large: Peripheral blood was collected before any treatment was given, at the time of initial diagnosis. To tell Graves' ophthalmopathy apart from Graves' hyperthyroidism, and to predict which patients would progress to ophthalmopathy, the study relied on TCR beta repertoire signatures. In total, 120 to 150 blood samples were TCR-sequenced: some 40 ophthalmopathy, 80 or so hyperthyroidism and some 17 hyperthyroidism-to-ophthalmopathy patients. To explore V-J signatures that separate ophthalmopathy from hyperthyroidism, a discovery set of about 100 patients was enrolled, consisting of 40 to 45 with ophthalmopathy and 55 to 65 with stable hyperthyroidism. An independent validation cohort was composed of 18 hyperthyroidism patients and 17 patients who later progressed from hyperthyroidism to ophthalmopathy. T-cell repertoires of thyroid tissue and blood were compared in 5 or 6 hyperthyroidism patients. Following sample collection, hyperthyroidism patients were given methimazole at a starting dose of 30 mg daily, and ophthalmopathy patients were given high-dose intravenous methylprednisolone. The paper as a whole reports these results and caveats: Sample size was not statistically predetermined, and group allocation was not concealed from the investigators. The 13-signature model separated ophthalmopathy from stable hyperthyroidism with roughly 89% sensitivity and 81.08% specificity in cross-validation, and 80%/75% in the test set. In validation, the model predicted ophthalmopathy progression with about 70% sensitivity and approximately 72% specificity; more than ten predicted patients were CT-confirmed with GO in a median of about 6.2 months. Most of the expanded thyroid clonotypes with a frequency above 0.001 were also detected in blood, and it was suggested that the thyroid immune response may be reflected by blood repertoires.

In its sample, this clonotype was seen a few times. No cognate antigen has been identified for it. Base qualities are missing; no much larger clone stands one base away. For repertoire sequencing, TCR beta CDR3 regions were amplified from RNA transcripts. A first-round RT-PCR used HTBI primers with the Qiagen OneStep RT-PCR kit, followed by a second-round multiplex PCR, size selection and purification. Libraries were sequenced paired-end with 100 bp reads on an Illumina HiSeq2000. In the original analysis: SOAPnuke was used to process the reads, removing any read that contained adapters or uncalled bases, had a mean Phred below 15, or lacked an exact match to the constant primer or identifier. COPE v1.2.5 was used to merge the high-quality paired reads. Each unique nucleotide sequence was defined as a clonotype, and clonotypes were aligned to IMGT TRB V, D and J references with MiTCR v1.1. Analysis was restricted to V-J combinations with a frequency above 0.0001, which covered over 98% of repertoires. A TCR clonal expansion and chaos score per V-J combination was defined as the ratio of F50 clonal expansion to chaos observed in the TCRdist matrix. Welch's t-statistics and random forest were used to narrow the features down to about a dozen V-J combinations, which were then fed into a naive Bayes classifier. The similarity between thyroid and blood repertoires was quantified using the Morisita-Horn index. TCRdb's own reprocessing of the public reads used fastp at Q25 and MiXCR and kept productive beta chains. For every CDR3 protein sequence, its rows merge into one entry that carries the most common genes and DNA. Clone size and V and J calls follow TCRdb, not the original study. In this sample the table shows around 660,000 distinct CDR3 sequences, under 50% of which occur a single time. Roughly 3% of the sample goes to the ten largest clones.

For CDR1 and CDR2, the germline V gene lists SGHTA and FQGNSA. There are 14 amino acids in the CDR3, from cysteine to phenylalanine inclusive. The kept DNA is CDR3 alone, 42 bases in frame from the first base. Cut back by 2 bases and 3 bases, the V and J ends lie 10 bases apart. Ophthalmopathy patients were characterized by moderately to severely active disease, a Clinical Activity Score of at least 3, a NOSPECS grade of at least 4, and a disease duration under 3 months. Patients with other autoimmune diseases, uncontrolled infections, pregnancy or lactation were excluded from the study. Diagnosis relied on clinical symptoms, serum thyroxine, TRAb, thyroid ultrasound and orbital computed tomography. Using Ficoll-Paque density gradient centrifugation, PBMCs were isolated from 9.5 to 10 ml of fresh peripheral blood. Total RNA was extracted with Trizol reagent and quality-checked on an Agilent 2100 Bioanalyzer.

The clonotype comes from an adult man with Graves' ophthalmopathy. The rearrangement joined TRBV7-2 to TRBJ1-2, with the D segment identity uncertain. Sequencing input: peripheral blood. The DNA is as follows: TGTGCCAGCAGCTTAACGGGGAGTGACTATGGCTACACCTTC. This encodes CASSLTGSDYGYTF.